This TCR beta chain comes out of a study of Ad26.COV2.S vaccination and SARS-CoV-2 variants. V was trimmed by 5 bases and J by 3 bases, leaving 8 bases between them. This CDR3 contains 11 residues. The germline CDR1 and CDR2 sequences are GTSNPN and SVGIG (reference sequence). Sequencing was performed with immunoSEQ multiplex PCR; in TCRdb, only in-frame clones are kept and a portion is missing. The top ten clones hold about 1.5% of a sample with hundreds of thousands of clones, roughly 90% of them seen once. Specified treatment: roughly 18 received Ad26.COV2.S at low or high dose, single or two shots; roughly five received placebo; per-sample allocation not given. Samples were taken on day 63 after the first vaccine or placebo injection. The donor's status was that of an adult aged 18-55 years in Boston.

The input for sequencing was peripheral blood, taken in a trial of Ad26.COV2.S vaccine versus placebo. This receptor was identified in a person aged 18-65 years who received the Ad26.COV2.S COVID-19 vaccine or a placebo. This chain connects TRBV30 to TRBJ2-7; the D is unclear. The CDR3 DNA sequence: TGTGCCTGGGGCCGGTACTACGAGCAGTACTTC. It translates to CAWGRYYEQYF.